Below are 31 T cell receptor beta chains sequenced from a single sample in a study of shared clonotypes between healthy human individuals. Produced via immunoSEQ multiplex PCR; TCRdb's table is partial and in-frame only. The sample lists some 1.1 million clones; roughly 80% were seen once. The sequencing input was memory CD4+ T cells from PBMCs. Indicated subset: CD45RA-negative fraction. The receptors were sampled from a man aged 18-30 years in good health. Some clones in this sample may be carry-over from other donors' samples.

This clone was recorded only once. The genes are TRBV10-3 and TRBJ1-2, with D unresolved. Germline CDR1 ENHRY, CDR2 SYGVKD. V shed 6 bases and J shed 1 base, with 9 bases lying between them. The CDR3 length is 13 residues. DNA for the CDR3: TGTGCCATCAGCCTTGGGGTTAACTATGGCTACACCTTC. Protein sequence: CAISLGVNYGYTF.

In this sample, this clone turned up a few times. The V and J genes are TRBV4-1 and TRBJ2-2; D is unclear. Germline lookup yields CDR1 MGHRA and CDR2 YSYEKL. There are 15 residues in the CDR3. V dropped 0 bases and J dropped 5 bases, with 10 bases sitting between them. CDR3 in amino acids: CASSQENGVTGELFF. The CDR3 DNA is TGCGCCAGCAGCCAAGAAAATGGGGTTACCGGGGAGCTGTTTTTT.

This clone occurred once. This sequence joins TRBV6-1 and TRBJ2-7, with TRBD1 as a possible D gene (6 bases). Germline-derived CDR1 and CDR2 are MNHNS and SASEGT. V was trimmed by 10 bases and J by 0 bases, leaving 13 bases between them. CDR3 length: 13 residues. CDR3 bases: TGTGCCACGACAGGAGAGTTCTCCTACGAGCAGTACTTC. It encodes CATTGEFSYEQYF.

The chain carries TRBV2 and TRBJ1-2; D is perhaps TRBD1 (5 bases). Germline V CDR1 and CDR2: SNHLY, FYNNEI. V shed 5 bases and J shed 0 bases, with 7 bases lying between them. CDR3 size: 13 residues. Here the CDR3 reads CASSQGSNYGYTF. The CDR3 bases are TGTGCCAGCAGTCAGGGATCTAACTATGGCTACACCTTC.

The V gene is TRBV28, the J gene TRBJ1-2; no clear D gene. This CDR3 has 15 amino acids. V was trimmed by 3 bases and J by 0 bases, leaving 11 bases between them. Per the germline V gene, CDR1 is MDHEN and CDR2 is SYDVKM. The CDR3 sequence: CASSFHTGSNYGYTF. CDR3 DNA: TGTGCCAGCAGTTTCCATACGGGGTCTAACTATGGCTACACCTTC.

V and J are TRBV28 and TRBJ2-7, with TRBD2 matching 12 bases. Trimming at V came to 4 bases and at J to 7 bases, leaving 5 bases not matched to a gene. The germline gives CDR1 MDHEN, CDR2 SYDVKM. This CDR3 has 14 residues. The CDR3 nucleotides read TGTGCCAGCAGTTCTAGCGGGAGGGCCGAAGAGCAGTACTTC. Residues: CASSSSGRAEEQYF.

This clone was observed once. The gene calls are TRBV5-6 and TRBJ1-1; D remains ambiguous. Germline CDR1 SGHDT, CDR2 YYEEEE. The V end lost 4 bases, the J end lost 3 bases, and 13 bases lay between the germline ends. This CDR3 region has 14 residues. CDR3 DNA sequence: TGTGCCAGCAGCCCGGTAGGGCGGGACACTGAAGCTTTCTTT. This encodes CASSPVGRDTEAFF.

This clone was found a few times. V is TRBV2 and J is TRBJ1-1; D gene uncertain. The CDR3 totals 13 residues. The V end was cut by 6 bases, the J end by 1 base, with 9 bases between. Germline CDR1 reads SNHLY; CDR2 reads FYNNEI. The CDR3, as DNA: TGTGCCAGCAGCCCGCCAGCGAACACTGAAGCTTTCTTT. Encoded protein: CASSPPANTEAFF.

This sequence joins TRBV7-3 and TRBJ2-1; no clear D. Between the trimmed V and J ends, which lost 1 base and 9 bases, there was a span of 10 bases. This CDR3 is built from 13 residues. From germline, CDR1 is SGHTA and CDR2 FQGTGA. This chain's CDR3 is CASSLNRQAEQFF. The CDR3 DNA is TGTGCCAGCAGCTTAAATAGGCAGGCTGAGCAGTTCTTC.

V gene TRBV27 combines with J gene TRBJ1-1; the D is unclear. Trimming left V 0 bases short and J 3 bases short, with 11 bases between. Germline CDR1 reads MNHEY; CDR2 reads SMNVEV (reference sequence). The CDR3 loop spans 15 amino acids. The CDR3 region has the DNA TGTGCCAGCAGTTTATCGAATCGGGCGGACACTGAAGCTTTCTTT. It yields the protein CASSLSNRADTEAFF.

V is TRBV7-8 and J is TRBJ2-5; TRBD2 is a possible D gene (6 bases). The germline CDR1 and CDR2 sequences are SGHVS and FQNEAQ. The CDR3 is 14 residues long. Trimming cost V 2 bases and J 5 bases, with 12 bases left between them. CDR3 in DNA: TGTGCCAGCAGCTTACCCCGGGAGTGGGAGACCCAGTACTTC. This codes for CASSLPREWETQYF. The full variable domain, in which reference TRBV7-8 and TRBJ2-5 provide the parts outside the CDR3, is GAGVSQSPRYKVAKRGQDVALRCDPISGHVSLFWYQQALGQGPEFLTYFQNEAQLDKSGLPSDRFFAERPEGSVSTLKIQRTQQEDSAVYLCASSLPREWETQYFGPGTRLLVL.

The chain couples TRBV2 to TRBJ1-4, with unresolved D. Per germline, CDR1 SNHLY and CDR2 FYNNEI. The CDR3 contains 10 residues. With 7 bases removed from V and 11 bases from J, the gap between germline ends came to 8 bases. In DNA, the CDR3 is TGTGCCAGCAAGAGGGCCAAACTGTTTTTT. Translation: CASKRAKLFF.

This chain joins TRBV19 and TRBJ2-2; D possibly uses TRBD1 or TRBD2 (5 bases each). Trimming stripped 3 bases from V and 2 bases from J, with 13 bases between. Germline CDR1 reads LNHDA; CDR2 reads SQIVND (reference sequence). This CDR3 is 16 amino acids long. The DNA for the CDR3 is TGTGCCAGTAGTATGGGACGCGGACTCAACACCGGGGAGCTGTTTTTT. Its translation is CASSMGRGLNTGELFF. The full variable domain, rest sourced from reference TRBV19 and TRBJ2-2, is DGGITQSPKYLFRKEGQNVTLSCEQNLNHDAMYWYRQDPGQGLRLIYYSQIVNDFQKGDIAEGYSVSREKKESFPLTVTSAQKNPTAFYLCASSMGRGLNTGELFFGEGSRLTVL.

CDR3 in amino acids: CASSLSGPFQETQYF. The CDR3 region has the DNA TGCGCCAGCAGCTTGTCAGGGCCATTCCAAGAGACCCAGTACTTC. This chain links TRBV5-1 with TRBJ2-5; tentative D call: TRBD1 (5 bases). This CDR3 contains 15 residues. Between the trimmed V and J ends, which lost 1 base and 1 base, there was a span of 11 bases. Germline values: CDR1 SGHRS, CDR2 YFSETQ.

V usage is TRBV5-1 and J usage is TRBJ2-7; TRBD2 matches at 12 bases. Losses at the gene ends were 4 bases for V and 6 bases for J; bases not matched to a gene: 11. In germline, CDR1 is SGHRS, CDR2 YFSETQ. The CDR3 consists of 16 residues. In DNA form, the CDR3 reads TGCGCCAGCAGCCCTTCGTCTAGCGGGAGGGTGGGCGAGCAGTACTTC. Its protein is CASSPSSSGRVGEQYF.

The chain links TRBV7-6 to TRBJ2-3; 11 positions agree with TRBD2. This CDR3 region has 17 residues. V was clipped by 4 bases and J by 8 bases; unmatched bases: 14. Germline-derived CDR1 and CDR2 are SGHVS and FNYEAQ. CDR3 amino acids: CASSSHPLAGANGTQYF. The DNA for the CDR3 is TGTGCCAGCAGCTCCCACCCACTAGCGGGAGCTAATGGTACGCAGTATTTT.

Worth noting for this clone: Given a far larger clone just one base away, this is likely a sequencing read error. This CDR3 is also generated by other DNA sequences in the sample. This sequence joins TRBV30 and TRBJ1-2; D call uncertain. The CDR3 contains 14 residues. Germline V gene sequence: CDR1 GTSNPN, CDR2 SVGIG (reference sequence). In nucleotides, the CDR3 is TGCGCCTGGAGTGTCGGGCCTTCCTTCTATGGCTACACCTTC. This codes for CAWSVGPSFYGYTF.

V is TRBV9 and J is TRBJ1-1; 9 positions agree with TRBD1. J lost 10 bases, V lost 0 bases, and 13 bases had no gene match. Germline values: CDR1 SGDLS, CDR2 YYNGEE. The CDR3 covers 16 residues. The CDR3 DNA follows: TGTGCCAGCAGCGTAGGGACCACAGGGGGCCTGGAGGGAGCTTTCTTT. Translation gives CASSVGTTGGLEGAFF.

This clone was seen only a few times. The J gene is TRBJ2-3, the V gene TRBV11-1; perhaps TRBD2 as D (6 bases). Germline V gene lookup returns CDR1 SGHAT and CDR2 FQDESV (reference sequence). The CDR3 totals 15 residues. The ends were cut back, 5 bases at V and 1 base at J, with 13 bases in the middle. The CDR3 DNA sequence: TGTGCCAGCAGCCGAATATTAGCGGGCACAGATACGCAGTATTTT. Amino acid sequence: CASSRILAGTDTQYF.

The chain employs TRBV9 and TRBJ2-3; 13 positions agree with TRBD2. Trimming cost V 0 bases and J 4 bases; bases outside gene matches: 5. Germline V gene lookup returns CDR1 SGDLS and CDR2 YYNGEE. The CDR3 is 17 residues long. CDR3 in amino acids: CASSVVGGLAGADTQYF. The CDR3, as DNA: TGTGCCAGCAGCGTAGTAGGCGGACTAGCGGGAGCAGATACGCAGTATTTT. The whole variable domain, remainder taken from reference TRBV9 and TRBJ2-3, is DSGVTQTPKHLITATGQRVTLRCSPRSGDLSVYWYQQSLDQGLQFLIQYYNGEERAKGNILERFSAQQFPDLHSELNLSSLELGDSALYFCASSVVGGLAGADTQYFGPGTRLTVL.

This sequence joins TRBV5-6 and TRBJ1-1; maybe TRBD1 (5 bases). CDR3 size: 15 residues. Germline V gives CDR1 SGHDT, CDR2 YYEEEE. Deletions cut 0 bases from V and 1 base from J, with 10 bases between. CDR3 sequence (DNA): TGTGCCAGCAGCTTGGCAGGGTACTCGAACACTGAAGCTTTCTTT. Translated, it gives CASSLAGYSNTEAFF.

This clone has only a few counts. The junction shows a germline mismatch at one end, possibly a read error. The rearrangement links TRBV5-1 to TRBJ2-7, with 8 bases lining up with TRBD1. This CDR3 is built from 13 residues. Per the germline V gene, CDR1 is SGHRS and CDR2 is YFSETQ. CDR3 residues: CASNLQGANEQYF. The CDR3 DNA sequence: TGCGCCAGCAACTTGCAGGGGGCAAACGAGCAGTACTTC.

Here the CDR3 reads CASKTATTASYEQYF. The CDR3 DNA is TGCGCCAGCAAAACGGCCACCACAGCCTCCTACGAGCAGTACTTC. The chain couples TRBV5-1 to TRBJ2-7; D unclear. CDR1 is SGHRS, CDR2 YFSETQ, per germline. CDR3 length: 15 amino acids. Trimming cost V 6 bases and J 0 bases, with 16 bases left between them.

The chain recombines TRBV25-1 with TRBJ2-3, with 7 bases identical to TRBD2. Germline CDR1 reads MGHDK; CDR2 reads SYGVNS. There are 15 residues in the CDR3. The J segment lost 1 base and the V segment lost 6 bases, leaving 7 bases of the junction unmatched. The CDR3 nucleotides read TGTGCCAGCAGCCAGAGCGGGGCCCGCACAGATACGCAGTATTTT. Protein sequence: CASSQSGARTDTQYF.

Turning to this clone: This sample includes further DNA sequences coding for the same CDR3. The genes are TRBV7-2 and TRBJ2-7; D tentatively fits TRBD1 or TRBD2 (5 bases each). The CDR3 runs to 13 residues. CDR1 and CDR2 from the germline V gene are SGHTA and FQGNSA. V lost 4 bases, J lost 2 bases, and 9 bases lay in between. CDR3 protein: CASSSGLAYEQYF. In DNA form, the CDR3 reads TGTGCCAGCAGCTCGGGGCTAGCCTACGAGCAGTACTTC. Full variable domain (remainder filled in from reference TRBV7-2 and TRBJ2-7): GAGVSQSPSNKVTEKGKDVELRCDPISGHTALYWYRQSLGQGLEFLIYFQGNSAPDKSGLPSDRFSAERTGGSVSTLTIQRTQQEDSAVYLCASSSGLAYEQYFGPGTRLTVT.

This clone was counted ten times or more. Other DNA sequences in this specimen translate into the identical CDR3. The V call is TRBV28, the J call TRBJ2-3; 14 nucleotides agree with TRBD2. CDR3 size: 15 residues. The J segment lost 4 bases and the V segment lost 6 bases, leaving 3 bases of the junction unmatched. The V gene's germline CDR1 is MDHEN and CDR2 SYDVKM. CDR3 protein: CASSGTSGSPDTQYF. CDR3 coding DNA: TGTGCCAGCAGCGGGACTAGCGGGAGCCCAGATACGCAGTATTTT.

This sequence joins TRBV15 and TRBJ2-5; D ambiguous. CDR3 length equals 15 residues. V lost 0 bases, J lost 2 bases, and 10 bases lay in between. Germline V gives CDR1 LNHNV, CDR2 YYDKDF (reference sequence). CDR3 DNA: TGTGCCACCAGCAGAGATAAGTTCCCTCAAGAGACCCAGTACTTC. Residues: CATSRDKFPQETQYF.

V and J are TRBV21-1 and TRBJ2-5; the table assigns TRBD1, which was not confirmed against the DNA. TRBV21-1 is a known pseudogene. The CDR3 totals 14 residues. CDR3 amino acids: CASPYQGFDETQYF. The CDR3 DNA sequence: TGTGCCAGCCCCTACCAGGGTTTTGACGAGACCCAGTACTTC.

The rearrangement joins TRBV11-2 to TRBJ2-3; tentatively, D is TRBD2 (5 bases). V lost 2 bases and J 3 bases, leaving 15 bases between the germline ends. Germline V CDR1 and CDR2: SGHAT, FQNNGV. This CDR3 has 16 residues. The CDR3 here is CASSLLISGLTDTQYF. DNA for the CDR3: TGTGCCAGCAGCTTACTTATCTCGGGATTGACAGATACGCAGTATTTT.

This clone came up once. The chain is built from TRBV5-1 and TRBJ2-5; D may be TRBD1 (5 bases). Germline V gene sequence: CDR1 SGHRS, CDR2 YFSETQ. This CDR3 spans 13 amino acids. Trimming cost V 4 bases and J 3 bases, with 10 bases left between them. This CDR3 is CASSRQGKETQYF. In DNA form, the CDR3 reads TGCGCCAGCAGCAGGCAGGGCAAAGAGACCCAGTACTTC. The full variable domain, its missing parts supplied by reference TRBV5-1 and TRBJ2-5, is KAGVTQTPRYLIKTRGQQVTLSCSPISGHRSVSWYQQTPGQGLQFLFEYFSETQRNKGNFPGRFSGRQFSNSRSEMNVSTLELGDSALYLCASSRQGKETQYFGPGTRLLVL.

This clone was seen once. The V call is TRBV7-9, the J call TRBJ1-4; D is ambiguous. Trimming took 7 bases from V and 8 from J, leaving 11 bases between them. CDR3 length: 12 residues. The germline V gene encodes CDR1 SEHNR and CDR2 FQNEAQ (reference sequence). The CDR3 DNA follows: TGTGCCAGCACCCCCACTATCGAAAAACTGTTTTTT. It codes for CASTPTIEKLFF.